This T cell receptor (beta chain) was captured by sequencing in a study of shared clonotypes between healthy human individuals. Looking at the study overall: The people who gave samples were a couple of women and a few men aged 18 to 49.

Positively selected for CCR7, the CD45RO-negative cells used as naive CD8 cells excluded terminally differentiated effector memory CD45RA+ cells. Donors included only healthy HIV-negative adults lacking recent acute infections or vaccinations. Some clones are missing from TCRdb's copy, which holds only in-frame ones; the method was immunoSEQ multiplex PCR. The sample has about 1.9 million clones; 80% to 95% are singletons. Sequencing was performed on naive CD8+ T cells from PBMCs. This clonotype was obtained from a man in his late teens or twenties in good health. Some clones in this sample may be carry-over from other donors' samples.

The CDR3 sequence: CASSIRDASSYEQYF. The CDR3 region has the DNA TGTGCCAGCAGCATTCGGGACGCCAGCTCCTACGAGCAGTACTTC. This chain connects TRBV5-5 to TRBJ2-7; the D call may be TRBD1 or TRBD2 (5 bases each). The length of the CDR3 is 15 residues. Germline-derived CDR1 and CDR2 are SGHKS and YYEKEE (reference sequence). V was cut by 4 bases and J by 0 bases, with 14 bases left in between.